The T cell receptor beta chain described here comes from a study of metastatic and nonmetastatic thyroid tumors. Study summary: From malignant and benign thyroid patients, repertoires in blood and in tumor or nodule tissue were compared. Findings and limits, study-wide: For both blood and tumor, malignant thyroid tumors reportedly showed significantly higher TCR beta diversity than benign nodules did.

Original methodology: The study took CDR3 differences across clinicopathological groups and made a distant-metastasis classifier for papillary thyroid cancer from them. TCRdb reanalyzed the PCR reads via MiXCR. The V and J calls and clone size come from TCRdb's table, not from the authors' own analysis. The sample gives 75,000 to 100,000 clones, about an eighth of which show up once; about 10% is in the top ten. Per germline, CDR1 DFQATT and CDR2 SNEGSKA (reference sequence). This CDR3 is 12 amino acids long. V gave up 4 bases and J gave up 5 bases, with 11 bases separating them. Comment on this clone: Its antigen is unknown.

Patients had received no treatment of any kind before thyroid surgery. The sample was blood. The sequence derives from a female donor with papillary thyroid cancer or a benign thyroid nodule (not recorded which). Some clones in this sample may be carry-over from other donors' samples. This chain joins TRBV20-1 and TRBJ1-1, with D unclear. Here the CDR3 DNA reads TGCAGTGCTACAGGAAGGCTGACTGAAGCTTTCTTT. It translates to CSATGRLTEAFF.